This note documents a single T cell receptor (beta chain) sequence. The record originates from a study of shared clonotypes between healthy human individuals. Several immunoSEQ plates held equal portions of the genomic DNA taken from each subset. Measured with immunoSEQ multiplex PCR; TCRdb has only the in-frame clones, and not every one. This sample has about 120,000 clones; 65% to 75% occur once, and the top ten carry 20% to 25%. CDR1 is MNHEY, CDR2 SMNVEV, per germline (reference sequence). V shed 5 bases and J 4 bases; nucleotides not matched to a gene: 5. This CDR3 has 14 amino acids. Sample: memory CD8+ T cells sorted from blood. Documented subset: CD45RO+ cells pooled with CCR7-negative TemRA cells. The V and J genes are TRBV27 and TRBJ2-1; 7 bases are shared with TRBD2. This receptor was identified in a woman under 40 in good health. CDR3 bases: TGTGCCAGCAGTATCAAGCGGGATTACAATGAGCAGTTCTTC. Residues: CASSIKRDYNEQFF.